Presented here are 9 T cell receptor beta chains from one specimen sequenced in a study of cytomegalovirus exposure and HLA in healthy donors. Vbeta (60) and Jbeta (13) primers were used in the PCR. TCRdb's table, derived via immunoSEQ multiplex PCR, lists solely in-frame clones and lacks some. This repertoire shows around 150,000 clones, less than 9.5% found once; its top ten account for approximately 1.8%. Sequencing was carried out using PBMCs. The source is a male donor in good health and CMV-seronegative.

The rearrangement joins TRBV4-2 to TRBJ2-2, with TRBD2 as a possible D gene (6 bases). Germline V gene sequence: CDR1 LGHNA, CDR2 YNFKEQ. The CDR3 spans 17 residues. V lost 4 bases and J lost 6, with 21 bases in between. CDR3 protein: CASSLRPIREWAGELFF. The DNA of the CDR3 is TGTGCCAGCAGCCTTAGACCTATTCGGGAGTGGGCCGGGGAGCTGTTTTTT.

CDR3 residues: CASSLAESAGELFF. DNA for the CDR3: TGTGCCAGCAGCTTAGCTGAGAGCGCGGGGGAGCTGTTTTTT. This rearrangement joins TRBV7-2 to TRBJ2-2; D not resolved. The germline V gene has CDR1 SGHTA and CDR2 FQGNSA. This CDR3 is built from 14 residues. V was clipped by 0 bases and J by 8 bases, with 10 bases between them.

This clone has a handful of counts. This chain connects TRBV10-3 to TRBJ1-1; TRBD1 is a possible D gene (5 bases). The CDR3 length is 13 residues. Germline CDR1 ENHRY, CDR2 SYGVKD. V lost 8 bases and J 4 bases, leaving 14 bases between the germline ends. The CDR3 loop reads CAIGGALATEAFF. The CDR3 DNA reads as TGTGCCATCGGTGGGGCGCTGGCCACTGAAGCTTTCTTT.

In its sample, this clone was seen a few times. The chain uses TRBV7-9 and TRBJ2-4, with a weak D call TRBD2 (6 bases). Trimming stripped 0 bases from V and 3 bases from J, with 15 bases between. The CDR3 has 17 amino acids. Germline CDR1 and CDR2: SEHNR and FQNEAQ (reference sequence). The CDR3: CASSLAPTREIKNIQYF. In DNA, the CDR3 is TGTGCCAGCAGCTTAGCCCCGACTAGGGAAATCAAAAACATTCAGTACTTC.

This clone came up a few times. CDR3 in amino acids: CASSPTGGTYGYTF. The CDR3 DNA sequence: TGTGCCAGCAGTCCGACAGGTGGGACCTATGGCTACACCTTC. The chain recombines TRBV6-6 with TRBJ1-2; D may be TRBD1 (6 bases). CDR3 length: 14 amino acids. The germline gives CDR1 MNHNY, CDR2 SVGAGI (reference sequence). V lost 5 bases, J lost 4 bases, and 14 bases lay in between.

On this clone itself: Within the sample, other DNA sequences also encode this same CDR3. The rearrangement uses TRBV4-1 and TRBJ2-2, with 7 bases lining up with TRBD1. V was clipped by 5 bases and J by 1 base; unmatched bases: 1. This CDR3 is built from 14 residues. Germline CDR1 MGHRA, CDR2 YSYEKL. CDR3 bases: TGCGCCAGCAGCTACAGGGGGAACACCGGGGAGCTGTTTTTT. This translates into CASSYRGNTGELFF.

The chain recombines TRBV28 with TRBJ1-5; D remains unclear. Deletions cut 4 bases from V and 0 bases from J, with 10 bases between. This CDR3 spans 15 amino acids. Germline V gene lookup returns CDR1 MDHEN and CDR2 SYDVKM. DNA of the CDR3: TGTGCCAGCAGTTCGGGAATTTATAGCAATCAGCCCCAGCATTTT. Residues: CASSSGIYSNQPQHF. The entire variable domain, with the rest obtained from reference TRBV28 and TRBJ1-5, is as follows: DVKVTQSSRYLVKRTGEKVFLECVQDMDHENMFWYRQDPGLGLRLIYFSYDVKMKEKGDIPEGYSVSREKKERFSLILESASTNQTSMYLCASSSGIYSNQPQHFGDGTRLSIL.

This chain uses TRBV30 with TRBJ1-1, with D unclear. The CDR3 consists of 10 residues. The germline CDR1 and CDR2 sequences are GTSNPN and SVGIG (reference sequence). V shed 4 bases and J shed 11 bases, with 11 bases lying between them. CDR3 coding DNA: TGTGCCTGGATCTCTAGGAGGGCTTTCTTT. Translated: CAWISRRAFF.

This clone was seen a few times. The CDR3 DNA sequence: TGTGCCAGTATCGGACAGACTAACTATGGCTACACCTTC. It yields the protein CASIGQTNYGYTF. The rearrangement links TRBV19 to TRBJ1-2, with D perhaps TRBD1 (6 bases). Germline CDR1 and CDR2: LNHDA and SQIVND (reference sequence). This CDR3 comprises 13 residues. Trimming shortened V by 7 bases and J by 0 bases, and 9 bases separated the two germline ends.